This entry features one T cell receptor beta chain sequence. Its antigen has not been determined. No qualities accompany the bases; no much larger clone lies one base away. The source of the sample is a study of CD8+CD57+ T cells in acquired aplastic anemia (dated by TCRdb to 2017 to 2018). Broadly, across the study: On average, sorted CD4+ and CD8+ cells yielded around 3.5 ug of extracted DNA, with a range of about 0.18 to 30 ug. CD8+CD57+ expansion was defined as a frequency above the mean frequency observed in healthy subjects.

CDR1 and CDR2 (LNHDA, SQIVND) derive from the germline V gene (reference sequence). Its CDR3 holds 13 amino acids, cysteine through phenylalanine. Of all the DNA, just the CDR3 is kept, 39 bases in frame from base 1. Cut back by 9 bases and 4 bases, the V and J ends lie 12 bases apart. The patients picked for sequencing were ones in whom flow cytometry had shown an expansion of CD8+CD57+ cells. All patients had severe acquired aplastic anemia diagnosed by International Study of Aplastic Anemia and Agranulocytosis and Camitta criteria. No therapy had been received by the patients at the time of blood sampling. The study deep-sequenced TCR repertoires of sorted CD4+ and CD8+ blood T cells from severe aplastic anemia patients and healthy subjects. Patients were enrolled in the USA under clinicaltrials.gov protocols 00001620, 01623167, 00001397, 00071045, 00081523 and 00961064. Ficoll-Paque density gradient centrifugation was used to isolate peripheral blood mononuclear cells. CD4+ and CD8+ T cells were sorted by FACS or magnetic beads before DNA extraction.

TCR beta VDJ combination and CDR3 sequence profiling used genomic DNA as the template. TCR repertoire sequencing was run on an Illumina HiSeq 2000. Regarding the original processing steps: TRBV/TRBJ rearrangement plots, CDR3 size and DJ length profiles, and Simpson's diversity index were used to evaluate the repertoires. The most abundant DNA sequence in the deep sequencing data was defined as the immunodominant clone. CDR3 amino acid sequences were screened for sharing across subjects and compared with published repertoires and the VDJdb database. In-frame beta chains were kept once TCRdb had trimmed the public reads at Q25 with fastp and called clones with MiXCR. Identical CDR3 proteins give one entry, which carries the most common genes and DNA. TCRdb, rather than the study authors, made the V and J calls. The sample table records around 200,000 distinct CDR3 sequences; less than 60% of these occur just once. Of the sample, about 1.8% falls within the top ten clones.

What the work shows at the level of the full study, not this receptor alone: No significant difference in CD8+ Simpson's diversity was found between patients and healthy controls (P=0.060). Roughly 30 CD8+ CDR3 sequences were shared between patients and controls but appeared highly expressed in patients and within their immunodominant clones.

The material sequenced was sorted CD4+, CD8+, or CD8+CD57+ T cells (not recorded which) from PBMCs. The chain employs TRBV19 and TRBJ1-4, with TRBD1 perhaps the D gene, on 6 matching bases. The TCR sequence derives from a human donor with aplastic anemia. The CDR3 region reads CASRDIDNEKLFF. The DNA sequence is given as TGTGCCAGCCGGGACATCGATAATGAAAAACTGTTTTTT.